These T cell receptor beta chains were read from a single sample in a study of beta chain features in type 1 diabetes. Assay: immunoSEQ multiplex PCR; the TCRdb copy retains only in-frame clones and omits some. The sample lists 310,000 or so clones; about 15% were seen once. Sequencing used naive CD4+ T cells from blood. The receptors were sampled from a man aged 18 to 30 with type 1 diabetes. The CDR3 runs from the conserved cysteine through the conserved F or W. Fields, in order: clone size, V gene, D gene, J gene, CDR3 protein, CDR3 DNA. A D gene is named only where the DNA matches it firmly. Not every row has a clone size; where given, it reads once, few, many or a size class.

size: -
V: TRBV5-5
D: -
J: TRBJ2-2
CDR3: CASSLGLQNTGELFF
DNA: TGTGCCAGCAGCTTGGGACTACAGAACACCGGGGAGCTGTTTTTT

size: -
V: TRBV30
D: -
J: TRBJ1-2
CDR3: CAWSAGGSRNYGYTF
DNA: TGTGCCTGGAGTGCCGGGGGGAGCCGAAACTATGGCTACACCTTC

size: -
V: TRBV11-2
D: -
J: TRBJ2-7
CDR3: CASRHHEQYF
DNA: TGTGCCAGCAGACATCACGAGCAGTACTTC

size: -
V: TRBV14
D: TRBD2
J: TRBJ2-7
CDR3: CASSQGQTSGRQQQYF
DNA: TGTGCCAGCAGCCAAGGCCAGACTAGCGGGAGGCAGCAGCAGTACTTC

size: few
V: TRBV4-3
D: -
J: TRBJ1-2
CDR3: CASSQGQYYGYTF
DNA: TGCGCCAGCAGCCAAGGACAGTACTATGGCTACACCTTC

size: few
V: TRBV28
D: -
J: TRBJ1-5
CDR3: CASSLSSINQPQHF
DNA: TGTGCCAGCAGTTTATCCAGTATTAATCAGCCCCAGCATTTT

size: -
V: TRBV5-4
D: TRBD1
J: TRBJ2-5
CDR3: CASTSGTGSQETQYF
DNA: TGTGCCAGCACCTCGGGGACAGGGAGCCAAGAGACCCAGTACTTC

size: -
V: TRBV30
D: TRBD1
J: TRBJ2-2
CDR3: CAWSPGQRNTGELFF
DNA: TGTGCCTGGAGCCCGGGACAGAGAAACACCGGGGAGCTGTTTTTT

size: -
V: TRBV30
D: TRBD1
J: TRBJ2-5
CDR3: CARGQGPETQYF
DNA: TGTGCCCGTGGACAGGGACCCGAGACCCAGTACTTC

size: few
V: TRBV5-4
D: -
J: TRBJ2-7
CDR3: CASSSIGGQKFHEQYF
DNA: TGTGCCAGCAGCTCCATTGGTGGACAGAAGTTCCACGAGCAGTACTTC

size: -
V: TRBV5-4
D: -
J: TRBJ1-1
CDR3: CASSLAAGANTEAFF
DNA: TGTGCCAGCAGCTTGGCGGCAGGGGCGAACACTGAAGCTTTCTTT

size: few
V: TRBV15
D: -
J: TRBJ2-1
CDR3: CATSRAGSGHNEQFF
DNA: TGTGCCACCAGCAGAGCAGGGTCAGGGCACAATGAGCAGTTCTTC

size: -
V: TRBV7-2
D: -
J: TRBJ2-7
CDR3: CASSPARTVSYEQYF
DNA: TGTGCCAGCAGCCCCGCTCGGACAGTCTCCTACGAGCAGTACTTC

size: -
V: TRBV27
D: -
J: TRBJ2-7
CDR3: CASSPLGGVKSEQYF
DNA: TGTGCCAGCAGTCCCCTAGGCGGGGTGAAATCCGAGCAGTACTTC

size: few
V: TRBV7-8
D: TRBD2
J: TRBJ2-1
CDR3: CASSFFRLLAGDDNEQFF
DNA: TGTGCCAGCAGCTTCTTTCGACTGCTAGCGGGAGACGACAATGAGCAGTTCTTC

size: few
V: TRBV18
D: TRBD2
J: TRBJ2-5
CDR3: CASSSSSGNQETQYF
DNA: TGTGCCAGCTCAAGTTCTAGCGGTAACCAAGAGACCCAGTACTTC

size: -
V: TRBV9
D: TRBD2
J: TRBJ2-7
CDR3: CASSVGLAGEYEQYF
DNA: TGTGCCAGCAGCGTAGGCCTAGCGGGAGAGTACGAGCAGTACTTC

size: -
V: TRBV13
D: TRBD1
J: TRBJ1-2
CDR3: CASSLNRGAAGYTF
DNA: TGTGCCAGCAGCTTAAACAGGGGAGCGGCTGGCTACACCTTC

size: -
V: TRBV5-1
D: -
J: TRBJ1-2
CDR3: CASSPIAGVPYGYTF
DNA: TGCGCCAGCAGCCCGATCGCCGGGGTCCCCTATGGCTACACCTTC

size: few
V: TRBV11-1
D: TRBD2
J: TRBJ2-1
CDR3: CASSQGGTSGRRSYNEQFF
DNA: TGTGCCAGCAGCCAAGGGGGGACTAGCGGGAGGAGGTCCTACAATGAGCAGTTCTTC

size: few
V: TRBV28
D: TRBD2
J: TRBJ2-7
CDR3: CASSRLAGLSYEQYF
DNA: TGTGCCAGCAGTCGTCTAGCGGGCTTATCCTACGAGCAGTACTTC

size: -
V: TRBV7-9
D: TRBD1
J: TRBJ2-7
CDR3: CASSPRTGEDEQYF
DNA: TGTGCCAGCAGCCCACGGACAGGGGAGGACGAGCAGTACTTC

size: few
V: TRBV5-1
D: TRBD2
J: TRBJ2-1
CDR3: CASSGTSGGWLEQFF
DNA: TGCGCCAGCAGCGGGACTAGCGGGGGTTGGCTTGAGCAGTTCTTC

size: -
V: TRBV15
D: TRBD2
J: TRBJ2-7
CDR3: CATSRGGLAGVVQYF
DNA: TGTGCCACCAGCAGAGGGGGACTAGCGGGAGTGGTGCAGTACTTC

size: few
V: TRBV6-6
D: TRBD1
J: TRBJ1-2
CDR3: CASSYSTGASYGYTF
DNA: TGTGCCAGCAGTTACTCGACAGGGGCCTCCTATGGCTACACCTTC

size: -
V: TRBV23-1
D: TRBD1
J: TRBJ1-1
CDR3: CASSQSRTGTGGNTEAFF
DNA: TGCGCCAGCAGTCAATCCAGGACCGGGACAGGGGGGAACACTGAAGCTTTCTTT

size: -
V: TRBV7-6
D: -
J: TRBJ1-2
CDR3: CASSLVVAGSNYGYTF
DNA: TGTGCCAGCAGCTTAGTAGTCGCAGGGTCGAACTATGGCTACACCTTC

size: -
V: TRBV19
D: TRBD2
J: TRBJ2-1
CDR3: CASSWSGLAGVTYNEQFF
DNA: TGTGCCAGTAGCTGGTCCGGACTAGCGGGAGTTACCTACAATGAGCAGTTCTTC

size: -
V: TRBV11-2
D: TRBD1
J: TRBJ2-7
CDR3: CASSLDRGREQYF
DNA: TGTGCCAGCAGCTTAGACAGGGGGCGTGAGCAGTACTTC

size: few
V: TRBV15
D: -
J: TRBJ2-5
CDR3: CATSREDGTNQETQYF
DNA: TGTGCCACCAGCAGGGAGGACGGAACAAACCAAGAGACCCAGTACTTC